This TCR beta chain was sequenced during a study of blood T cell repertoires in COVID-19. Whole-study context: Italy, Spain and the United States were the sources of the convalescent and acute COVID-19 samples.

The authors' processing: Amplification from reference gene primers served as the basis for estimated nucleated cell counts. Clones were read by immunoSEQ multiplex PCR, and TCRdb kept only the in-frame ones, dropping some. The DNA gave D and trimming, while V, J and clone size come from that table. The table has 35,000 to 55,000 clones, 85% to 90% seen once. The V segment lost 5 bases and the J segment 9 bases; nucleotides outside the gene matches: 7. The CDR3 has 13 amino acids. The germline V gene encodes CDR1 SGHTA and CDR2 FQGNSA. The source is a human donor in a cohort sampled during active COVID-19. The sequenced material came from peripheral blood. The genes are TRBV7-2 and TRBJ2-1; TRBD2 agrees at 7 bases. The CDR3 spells CASSRTSFAEQFF. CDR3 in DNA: TGTGCCAGCAGCCGGACTAGTTTTGCTGAGCAGTTCTTC.